One and the same sample provided the 6 T cell receptor beta chains below, sequenced in a study of blood T cell repertoires in COVID-19. Profiled with immunoSEQ multiplex PCR; TCRdb holds only in-frame clones, not every one. The sample has 200,000 to 300,000 clones, approximately 84% seen once. Material: peripheral blood. The receptors come from a woman under 40 who had recovered from COVID-19.

This clone occurred once. The J gene is TRBJ2-7, the V gene TRBV5-3, with 15 bases identical to TRBD2. TRBV5-3 is an ORF; its function is uncertain. The J segment lost 5 bases and the V segment lost 4 bases, leaving 16 bases of the junction unmatched. This CDR3 comprises 19 residues. CDR3 sequence: CARSGGLAGGPLFPHEQYF. DNA for the CDR3: TGTGCCAGAAGCGGCGGACTAGCGGGGGGGCCCTTGTTTCCGCACGAGCAGTACTTC.

The J gene is TRBJ1-1, the V gene TRBV5-6, with 9 positions matching TRBD1. CDR3 size: 17 residues. The germline V gene has CDR1 SGHDT and CDR2 YYEEEE. With V trimmed by 4 bases and J by 6 bases, 16 bases remained unmatched. DNA for the CDR3: TGTGCCAGCAGCCAATGGGAGAACAGGGGGCTGTTTGCTGAAGCTTTCTTT. Amino acids: CASSQWENRGLFAEAFF.

The chain recombines TRBV27 with TRBJ2-7; TRBD2 matches 13 bases. The V gene end was trimmed by 2 bases and the J gene end by 6 bases; junction bases not matched to a gene: 1. CDR1 and CDR2 from the germline V gene are MNHEY and SMNVEV (reference sequence). CDR3 length: 14 residues. The chain's CDR3 is CASSLGLAGVEQYF. The CDR3 DNA sequence: TGTGCCAGCAGTTTAGGACTAGCGGGGGTCGAGCAGTACTTC.

Comments on this clone: This specimen includes other DNA sequences encoding the same CDR3. The J gene is TRBJ2-5, the V gene TRBV18, with D possibly matching TRBD2 (6 bases). The V end was cut by 3 bases, the J end by 1 base, with 6 bases between. Per germline, CDR1 KGHSH and CDR2 LQKENI. The CDR3 spans 13 residues. In nucleotides, the CDR3 is TGTGCCAGCTCACCGGGACTCCAAGAGACCCAGTACTTC. Protein: CASSPGLQETQYF.

The CDR3 DNA sequence: TGTGCCAGCAGTGAAGCCGGGACTAGATTTTTCCAGTACTTC. Translating gives CASSEAGTRFFQYF. The rearrangement joins TRBV2 to TRBJ2-5; 8 nucleotides line up with TRBD2. The germline gives CDR1 SNHLY, CDR2 FYNNEI. Losses at the gene ends were 0 bases for V and 10 bases for J; bases not matched to a gene: 7. The CDR3 covers 14 residues.

The chain recombines TRBV7-9 with TRBJ1-5; D remains unclear. CDR3 size: 15 residues. CDR1 and CDR2 from the germline V gene are SEHNR and FQNEAQ (reference sequence). Between the trimmed V and J ends, which lost 5 bases and 2 bases, there was a span of 13 bases. CDR3 sequence reads: CASSPDGAGNQPQHF. The CDR3 bases are TGTGCCAGCAGCCCCGATGGAGCGGGCAATCAGCCCCAGCATTTT.